One sample yielded the 23 T cell receptor beta chains listed below, sequenced in a study of Graves' ophthalmopathy and Graves' hyperthyroidism. RNA transcripts served as template for amplifying TCR beta CDR3 sequences. An initial RT-PCR round employing HTBI primers preceded a second-round multiplex PCR. TCRdb recomputed calls from the multiplex PCR reads with MiXCR, one row per CDR3 protein. The table records about 700,000 distinct CDR3 sequences, 35% to 50% of them present only once. The specimen was peripheral blood. All receptors come from an adult man with Graves' ophthalmopathy.

With respect to this clonotype: A much larger clonotype is one base distant, so this may be a read error. The chain has TRBV10-3 and TRBJ1-5; TRBD1 is a possible D gene (6 bases). CDR3 length: 15 amino acids. The V end was cut by 4 bases, the J end by 0 bases, with 10 bases between. Germline V gives CDR1 ENHRY, CDR2 SYGVKD. The CDR3 here is CAISGTDYSNQPQHF. The CDR3 DNA follows: TGTGCCATCAGTGGGACAGACTATAGCAATCAGCCCCAGCATTTT.

With regard to this clonotype: One junction end does not reproduce the germline sequence, and a read error may be involved. The V and J genes are TRBV20-1 and TRBJ1-1; 8 nucleotides align to TRBD1. Germline loops: CDR1 DFQATT, CDR2 SNEGSKA (reference sequence). The CDR3 sequence is 13 residues long. The CDR3 loop is CSATTGVRTEAFF. The CDR3 bases are TGCAGTGCCACGACAGGGGTACGGACTGAAGCCTTCTTT.

This clonotype has a count of ten or more. The rearrangement links TRBV15 to TRBJ2-2; D might be TRBD1 (6 bases). Germline assignment: CDR1 LNHNV and CDR2 YYDKDF (reference sequence). CDR3 length: 15 residues. Between the trimmed V and J ends, which lost 1 base and 3 bases, there was a span of 9 bases. The CDR3 is CATSRVRTDTGELFF. In DNA form, the CDR3 reads TGTGCCACCAGCAGAGTTCGGACAGACACCGGGGAGCTGTTTTTT.

The genes are TRBV7-2 and TRBJ1-4; no clear D gene. Trimming removed 5 bases at V and 6 bases at J, with 16 bases between. The CDR3 is 15 residues long. Germline CDR1 reads SGHTA; CDR2 reads FQGNSA. This CDR3 reads CASSPQGPADEKLFF. The CDR3 DNA follows: TGTGCCAGCAGCCCGCAAGGGCCCGCGGATGAAAAACTGTTTTTT.

This clonotype was detected many times. The rearrangement uses TRBV7-2 and TRBJ2-5, with a possible D match to TRBD2 (6 bases). V dropped 5 bases and J dropped 2 bases, with 12 bases sitting between them. This CDR3 spans 14 amino acids. Germline V lookup: CDR1 SGHTA, CDR2 FQGNSA. Written as DNA, the CDR3 is TGTGCCAGCAGCCCCGGGGGTCTACAAGAGACCCAGTACTTC. This encodes CASSPGGLQETQYF. Complete variable domain (other parts from reference TRBV7-2 and TRBJ2-5): GAGVSQSPSNKVTEKGKDVELRCDPISGHTALYWYRQSLGQGLEFLIYFQGNSAPDKSGLPSDRFSAERTGGSVSTLTIQRTQQEDSAVYLCASSPGGLQETQYFGPGTRLLVL.

This clonotype came up many times. The chain links TRBV24-1 to TRBJ1-5; D is ambiguous. V was shortened by 11 bases and J by 11 bases, with 21 bases between the two germline ends. Germline-derived CDR1 and CDR2 are KGHDR and SFDVKD. This CDR3 is built from 13 residues. The chain's CDR3 is CASRTVGNGAQHF. The DNA of the CDR3 is TGTGCCAGCCGGACCGTGGGAAACGGGGCCCAGCATTTT.

At least ten counts were recorded for this clonotype. This chain uses TRBV12-3 or TRBV12-4 with TRBJ1-5; 7 bases agree with TRBD1. The length of the CDR3 is 14 residues. Trimming took 5 bases from V and 5 from J; bases not matched to a gene: 6. DNA for the CDR3: TGTGCCAGCAGTCCCAGGGACAGCGATCAGCCCCAGCATTTT. Amino acid sequence: CASSPRDSDQPQHF.

J is TRBJ2-2 and V is TRBV25-1; TRBD1 or TRBD2 may be the D gene (5 bases each). Per the germline V gene, CDR1 is MGHDK and CDR2 is SYGVNS. This CDR3 contains 15 residues. The V and J ends lost 6 bases and 6 bases respectively, with 17 bases between them. This CDR3 reads CASSLGRKTAGELFF. CDR3 DNA: TGTGCCAGCAGCTTGGGACGGAAGACCGCCGGGGAGCTGTTTTTT. The full variable domain, rest sourced from reference TRBV25-1 and TRBJ2-2, is EADIYQTPRYLVIGTGKKITLECSQTMGHDKMYWYQQDPGMELHLIHYSYGVNSTEKGDLSSESTVSRIRTEHFPLTLESARPSHTSQYLCASSLGRKTAGELFFGEGSRLTVL.

To note about this clonotype: Here the CDR3 omits its conserved ending phenylalanine or tryptophan, so a read error is the likely source. The chain uses TRBV20-1 and TRBJ2-5, with TRBD2 matching over 12 bases. The CDR3 has 15 amino acids. V was clipped by 6 bases and J by 4 bases; unmatched bases: 9. Germline V gives CDR1 DFQATT, CDR2 SNEGSKA (reference sequence). The DNA for the CDR3 is TGCAGTGCCCGACTAGCGGGAGATCGAGGAGAGACCCAGTACTGC. Its protein is CSARLAGDRGETQYC.

Many counts were recorded for this clonotype. The J gene is TRBJ1-5, the V gene TRBV5-6; D unclear. Germline V gives CDR1 SGHDT, CDR2 YYEEEE. Trimming stripped 2 bases from V and 0 bases from J, with 9 bases between. CDR3 length: 15 amino acids. DNA for the CDR3: TGTGCCAGCAGCTTATTGCAGCATAGCAATCAGCCCCAGCATTTT. The encoded protein is CASSLLQHSNQPQHF.

On this clonotype itself: A junction boundary mismatches the germline segment, possibly from a read error. The chain couples TRBV2 to TRBJ1-1, with TRBD1 matching over 7 bases. This CDR3 region has 14 residues. CDR1 is SNHLY and CDR2 is FYNNEI in the germline V gene. CDR3 sequence: CASGGVGGDTEASF. The CDR3 DNA reads TGTGCCAGTGGGGGGGTAGGGGGCGACACTGAAGCTTCCTTT. Looking up the rest from reference TRBV2 and TRBJ1-1 gives the full variable domain: EPEVTQTPSHQVTQMGQEVILRCVPISNHLYFYWYRQILGQKVEFLVSFYNNEISEKSEIFDDQFSVERPDGSNFTLKIRSTKLEDSAMYFCASGGVGGDTEASFGQGTRLTVV.

This clonotype has ten or more counts. The chain combines TRBV20-1 with TRBJ1-4, with D unresolved. Trimming removed 5 bases at V and 4 bases at J, with 11 bases between. The V gene's germline CDR1 is DFQATT and CDR2 SNEGSKA (reference sequence). CDR3 length: 13 residues. CDR3 sequence reads: CSAAPSRNEKLFF. CDR3 in DNA: TGCAGTGCTGCGCCGTCCCGTAATGAAAAACTGTTTTTT.

The sample holds many counts of this clonotype. The chain links TRBV29-1 to TRBJ1-2, with TRBD1 matching over 9 bases. V lost 6 bases and J lost 8; bases outside the gene matches: 10. Germline V gives CDR1 SQVTM, CDR2 ANQGSEA. The CDR3 runs 13 residues. The CDR3 reads CSVEQGARRGYTF. For the CDR3, the DNA is TGCAGCGTCGAACAGGGGGCAAGAAGGGGCTACACCTTC. Supplemented by reference TRBV29-1 and TRBJ1-2, the full variable domain reads SAVISQKPSRDICQRGTSLTIQCQVDSQVTMMFWYRQQPGQSLTLIATANQGSEATYESGFVIDKFPISRPNLTFSTLTVSNMSPEDSSIYLCSVEQGARRGYTFGSGTRLTVV.

The chain has TRBV9 and TRBJ1-1; a weak D match, TRBD1 (6 bases). CDR1 and CDR2 from the germline V gene are SGDLS and YYNGEE. This CDR3 is 14 amino acids long. Between the trimmed V and J ends, which lost 3 bases and 6 bases, there was a span of 15 bases. CDR3 region: CASSEWDKGAEAFF. The CDR3 bases are TGTGCCAGCAGCGAATGGGACAAGGGCGCTGAAGCTTTCTTT.

This clonotype appeared many times. The chain employs TRBV24-1 and TRBJ2-6; the D gene is possibly TRBD1 (5 bases). The CDR3 spans 16 residues. Trimming stripped 2 bases from V and 4 bases from J, with 11 bases between. Germline values: CDR1 KGHDR, CDR2 SFDVKD. In nucleotides, the CDR3 is TGTGCCACCAGTGATTCAAGACAGCTAGGGGCCAACGTCCTGACTTTC. Protein: CATSDSRQLGANVLTF.

This clonotype was seen a handful of times. The chain carries TRBV2 and TRBJ1-1, with D tentatively TRBD1 (6 bases). V lost 5 bases, J lost 3 bases, and 22 bases lay in between. From germline, CDR1 is SNHLY and CDR2 FYNNEI. CDR3 length equals 17 residues. The CDR3 here is CASSPTKGGMRDTEAFF. The DNA for the CDR3 is TGTGCCAGCAGTCCTACGAAAGGGGGAATGCGGGACACTGAAGCTTTCTTT.

The chain is built from TRBV25-1 and TRBJ2-2; D unclear. The ends were cut back, 6 bases at V and 2 bases at J, with 10 bases in the middle. Per the germline V gene, CDR1 is MGHDK and CDR2 is SYGVNS. CDR3 size: 14 residues. The CDR3 region has the DNA TGTGCCAGCAGACCTGGCGGCAACACCGGGGAGCTGTTTTTT. Its translation is CASRPGGNTGELFF.

This clonotype showed up just a few times. The V and J genes are TRBV15 and TRBJ2-7; TRBD2 agrees at 7 bases. Looked up from germline, CDR1 is LNHNV and CDR2 is YYDKDF (reference sequence). The CDR3 spans 16 residues. With 0 bases clipped from V and 5 bases from J, the junction kept 10 bases outside the gene matches. The CDR3 DNA sequence: TGTGCCACCAGCAGAGATAGTAGGACTAGTCTTCACGAGCAGTACTTC. Translated, it gives CATSRDSRTSLHEQYF.

This clonotype was counted many times. The junction differs from germline at one of its ends, possibly a read error. The chain links TRBV10-3 to TRBJ1-5, with D unresolved. CDR3 size: 13 residues. The germline gives CDR1 ENHRY, CDR2 SYGVKD. The chain's CDR3 is CASSRDTNQPQHF. The CDR3 DNA reads as TGTGCCAGCAGTCGTGACACCAATCAGCCCCAGCATTTT.

The chain joins TRBV29-1 to TRBJ2-3, with TRBD2 matching 7 bases. This CDR3 contains 15 residues. Germline values: CDR1 SQVTM, CDR2 ANQGSEA. V shed 7 bases and J 3 bases; nucleotides not matched to a gene: 13. The chain's CDR3 is CSAIPRGGGTDTQYF. The CDR3, as DNA: TGCAGCGCGATTCCCCGTGGCGGGGGAACAGATACGCAGTATTTT.

Ten or more counts support this clonotype. The chain recombines TRBV19 with TRBJ1-6; 7 positions agree with TRBD1. This CDR3 comprises 14 residues. Germline V CDR1 and CDR2: LNHDA, SQIVND (reference sequence). V was pared by 8 bases and J by 9 bases, with 10 bases of the junction left unmatched. CDR3 loop: CASRITGESSPLHF. The CDR3 DNA follows: TGTGCCAGTCGAATCACAGGGGAGTCTTCACCCCTCCACTTT.

J is TRBJ1-5 and V is TRBV19, with 8 nucleotides matching TRBD1. Trimming cost V 5 bases and J 8 bases; bases outside gene matches: 5. Germline CDR1 is LNHDA and CDR2 is SQIVND (reference sequence). The CDR3 consists of 13 residues. CDR3 amino acids: CASSQQGVEPQHF. The DNA of the CDR3 is TGTGCCAGTAGTCAACAGGGGGTTGAGCCCCAGCATTTT.

The rearrangement uses TRBV7-2 and TRBJ1-5; TRBD1 matches at 9 bases. This CDR3 comprises 17 residues. The junction had 13 bases not matched to a gene; V was cut back by 5 bases and J by 5 bases. Germline V gene sequence: CDR1 SGHTA, CDR2 FQGNSA. The CDR3 bases are TGTGCCAGCAGCCAGAGGGGGACAGGGACACTTGATCAGCCCCAGCATTTT. Its translation is CASSQRGTGTLDQPQHF.